Presented here are 11 T cell receptor beta chains from one specimen sequenced in a study of cytomegalovirus exposure and HLA in healthy donors. The PCR contained 60 Vbeta and 13 Jbeta primers. Only in-frame clones appear in the TCRdb table, and some are missing; sequencing was by immunoSEQ multiplex PCR. The data show tens of thousands of clones, 75% to 90% seen once. Sequencing was done on a sample of PBMCs. The receptors derive from a woman in her 30s in good health and CMV-seropositive.

The rearrangement joins TRBV27 to TRBJ2-1, with 12 bases lining up with TRBD2. J gave up 4 bases and V 3 bases, and 1 base lay outside the gene matches. The CDR3 sequence is 15 residues long. The V gene's germline CDR1 is MNHEY and CDR2 SMNVEV (reference sequence). In nucleotides, the CDR3 is TGTGCCAGCAGTTTCGGGACTAGCGGGTACAATGAGCAGTTCTTC. Its protein is CASSFGTSGYNEQFF.

The rearrangement links TRBV11-2 to TRBJ2-7, with D maybe TRBD1 (5 bases). This CDR3 region has 14 residues. V lost 3 bases and J 3 bases, leaving 12 bases between the germline ends. The germline V gene has CDR1 SGHAT and CDR2 FQNNGV. The CDR3 protein is CASSFRVQDYEQYF. For the CDR3, the DNA is TGTGCCAGCAGCTTCAGGGTCCAGGACTACGAGCAGTACTTC.

The rearrangement links TRBV11-3 to TRBJ1-1; possibly TRBD1 for D (5 bases). V was clipped by 3 bases and J by 1 base, with 6 bases between them. The CDR3 length is 13 residues. CDR1 and CDR2 (germline): SGHNT, YENEEA. CDR3: CASSFTGNTEAFF. For the CDR3, the DNA is TGTGCCAGCAGCTTCACAGGGAACACTGAAGCTTTCTTT.

Here the CDR3 DNA reads TGTGCCAGCAGTCCCCAGGGGCTAAGCTATGGCTACACCTTC. Translation: CASSPQGLSYGYTF. The V call is TRBV27, the J call TRBJ1-2, with D possibly being TRBD1 (6 bases). Germline V gene sequence: CDR1 MNHEY, CDR2 SMNVEV (reference sequence). The V end lost 5 bases, the J end lost 4 bases, and 14 bases lay between the germline ends. The CDR3 consists of 14 residues.

V gene TRBV7-6 combines with J gene TRBJ2-7; 7 nucleotides line up with TRBD1. Looked up from germline, CDR1 is SGHVS and CDR2 is FNYEAQ. The CDR3 is 14 amino acids. The ends lost 6 bases at V and 2 bases at J; junction bases unmatched: 7. The CDR3 here is CASSLTGTPYEQYF. The CDR3 DNA reads TGTGCCAGCAGTTTGACAGGGACCCCCTACGAGCAGTACTTC.

The chain has TRBV27 and TRBJ2-1; no clear D. In germline, CDR1 is MNHEY, CDR2 SMNVEV (reference sequence). The CDR3 consists of 16 residues. The V end was cut by 0 bases, the J end by 0 bases, with 9 bases between. As DNA, the CDR3 is TGTGCCAGCAGTTTATCTACCGCGAGCTCCTACAATGAGCAGTTCTTC. Translation: CASSLSTASSYNEQFF.

This clone is a singleton in its sample. The V and J genes are TRBV6-4 and TRBJ2-1, with 12 bases matching TRBD2. Unmatched junction bases numbered 1, after V lost 0 bases and J lost 7 bases. Germline-derived CDR1 and CDR2 are MRHNA and SNTAGT. This CDR3 region has 15 residues. CDR3 in DNA: TGTGCCAGCAGTGACTCGACTAGCGGGAGTAATGAGCAGTTCTTC. It codes for CASSDSTSGSNEQFF.

The CDR3 sequence is CASSDAGRYEQYF. The CDR3 nucleotides read TGTGCCAGCAGCGACGCAGGTCGCTACGAGCAGTACTTC. The chain carries TRBV25-1 and TRBJ2-7; D not certain. The CDR3 consists of 13 residues. The ends were cut back, 6 bases at V and 3 bases at J, with 12 bases in the middle. Germline loops: CDR1 MGHDK, CDR2 SYGVNS.

This chain links TRBV5-4 with TRBJ1-1, with TRBD1 matching over 9 bases. Germline assignment: CDR1 SGHNT and CDR2 YYREEE (reference sequence). The J segment lost 6 bases and the V segment lost 0 bases, leaving 6 bases of the junction unmatched. The CDR3 is made up of 15 amino acids. The CDR3 nucleotides read TGTGCCAGCAGCTTGGCCAACAGGGGGCCCTCTGAAGCTTTCTTT. Translation: CASSLANRGPSEAFF.

This clone has a single count. This chain links TRBV6-5 with TRBJ2-3; 8 nucleotides line up with TRBD1. With V trimmed by 6 bases and J by 6 bases, 8 bases remained unmatched. Per the germline V gene, CDR1 is MNHEY and CDR2 is SVGAGI. This CDR3 has 14 amino acids. The CDR3 DNA reads TGTGCCAGCAGAATGGACAGGGATGACGATACGCAGTATTTT. This sequence encodes CASRMDRDDDTQYF.

The gene calls are TRBV21-1 and TRBJ2-7; the tabulated D call, TRBD1, remains unverified against the DNA. TRBV21-1 corresponds to a pseudogene. The CDR3 consists of 16 residues. In DNA form, the CDR3 reads TGTGCCAGCAGCAAAGCGCACCCACAGGTCTCCTACGAGCAGTACTTC. The encoded protein is CASSKAHPQVSYEQYF.